This is a list of T cell receptor beta chains from one sample in a study of circulating tumor DNA in untreated peripheral T-cell lymphoma. TCRdb's table, derived via immunoSEQ multiplex PCR, lists solely in-frame clones and lacks some. This table holds approximately 80 clones. The specimen was cell-free DNA from blood serum. These receptors came from a human donor with peripheral T-cell lymphoma. Both conserved end residues are part of each CDR3.

TRBV5-6,-,CASSSPGDIGELFF
TRBV29-1,TRBJ2-2,CSVTGTGLTGELFF
TRBV14,TRBJ1-3,CASSQKGAPGNTIYF
TRBV27,TRBJ1-1,CASSKTNTEAFF
TRBV19,TRBJ2-1,CASRHLLGDNEQFF
TRBV2,TRBJ2-5,CASSPGLEETQYF
TRBV7-9,TRBJ2-7,CASSLATGHRTYYEQYF
TRBV6-5,TRBJ1-5,CASSLTGPNQPQHF
TRBV30,TRBJ1-1,CAWTRQGGGNTEAFF
TRBV27,TRBJ2-7,CASSLLRGVYEQYF
TRBV27,TRBJ1-1,CASSSRMNTEAFF
TRBV6-5,TRBJ2-2,CASSYRTGELFF
TRBV19,TRBJ2-2,CASLRGATGELFF
TRBV28,TRBJ1-2,CAGGAGGSFGYTF
TRBV5-1,TRBJ1-1,CASRWRGEQYTEAFF
TRBV5-5,TRBJ2-6,CASFNDVAQSRANVLTF
TRBV7-2,TRBJ2-3,CASSSWDRLGQYF
TRBV11-2,TRBJ2-1,CASTSLMGADTYNEQFF
TRBV15,TRBJ2-2,CATSRVSSGSDHTGELFF
TRBV13,TRBJ1-2,CASSLGRQGPYGYTF